This T cell receptor beta chain came from a study of T cells in localized non-small cell lung cancer (dated by TCRdb to the early 2020s). Some background on the complete study: Comparing tumors with uninvolved tumor-adjacent lungs, the study looked at the T cell repertoires of around 250 patients with early-stage NSCLC. All 220 or so NSCLC patients in the cohort were treatment-naive and had localized lung tumors that were resected. Of the NSCLC patients, 129 were male and about a hundred were female, and the mean age was approximately 64 years. Overall results and qualifications from the work: Uninvolved tumor-adjacent lung showed the highest T cell clonality, higher than tumor, which suggests more focused antigenic responses in the uninvolved tumor-adjacent lung. Because multi-region sequencing of the tumors was not done, intratumor heterogeneity could not be ruled out. Of the top 100 tumor clones, a median of approximately 60 were detected in paired uninvolved adjacent lung; 28 were also among that lung's top 100. Longer overall survival was associated with higher T cell density in blood, whereas shorter survival was associated with higher clonality in adjacent lung. Because the study design was exploratory, TCR variables were selected using unadjusted p-values without false-discovery rate correction.

The germline V gene gives CDR1 as SGHDN and CDR2 as FVKESK. Taken from cysteine to phenylalanine, the CDR3 has 17 residues. Only the CDR3 DNA stays, 51 bases, in frame from base 1. Deletion took 7 bases off V and 0 bases off J, with a span of 16 bases between the germline ends. TCR beta CDR3 regions were sequenced from DNA using the immunoSEQ Assay. From the authors' description of their analysis: T cell density was computed as TCR beta template counts normalized to usable DNA estimated by amplifying housekeeping genes. Using the preseqR package, richness was estimated by extrapolating to 120,000 templates for tissue samples and 400,000 templates for PBMC samples. Clonality was defined by subtracting Pielou's evenness from one. Tissue-enriched TCRs were identified through differential abundance testing performed on productive amino-acid clonotypes, with a minimum total count of 5 and an alpha of 0.1. The Jaccard Index and the Morisita Overlap Index were used to measure how much the repertoires overlapped between compartments. TCR beta CDR3s were clustered by GLIPH together with public tetramer-defined viral CDR3s, and at least three viral sequences plus V-gene enrichment were required for viral motifs. This is the immuneACCESS table as TCRdb keeps it, with only in-frame sequences that have V and J called. A part of the clones is gone; compared with another copy, unresolved V genes explain less than half, and the rest is unexplained. V and J calls and clone size are given by that table; D and trimming were obtained from the DNA. The sample yields 70,000 to 100,000 clones; more than 75% were counted once. The ten largest make up roughly 4.3% of the sample.

Note on this clone: Its antigen is unknown. Base qualities are missing; no much larger clone stands one base away.

At diagnosis, peripheral blood, uninvolved tumor-adjacent lung and tumor were collected and stored as a combination of fresh-frozen and FFPE material. For TCR repertoire profiling, blood samples were analyzed in the form of peripheral blood mononuclear cells. This clonotype was sampled from a woman aged 40-69 years with stage II squamous cell lung carcinoma. The input for sequencing was PBMCs, taken before any cancer treatment. This chain joins TRBV14 to TRBJ2-6; no D gene can be assigned with confidence. This receptor has the CDR3 CASTPRFGSSGANVLTF. The nucleotides read TGTGCCAGCACCCCTCGGTTCGGTAGCTCTGGGGCCAACGTCCTGACTTTC.